This T cell receptor beta chain was obtained from a study of shared clonotypes between healthy human individuals. Per the original data handling: ImmunoSEQ output held junction-only sequences without quality scores, so filtering differed. The method was immunoSEQ multiplex PCR; TCRdb's version includes in-frame clones alone and lacks a portion of them. V and J calls and clone size are those listed in that table; D and trimming were worked out from the DNA. The data show around 510,000 clones, around 77% seen once. Germline assignment: CDR1 MDHEN and CDR2 SYDVKM. This CDR3 contains 15 residues. V was cut by 3 bases and J by 0 bases, with 10 bases left in between.

This clonotype was sampled from a woman aged 40 to 55 in good health. Some clones in this sample may be carry-over from other donors' samples. The sequenced sample consisted of PBMCs. The chain joins TRBV28 to TRBJ2-3; possibly TRBD2 for D (5 bases). DNA for the CDR3: TGTGCCAGCAGTTTGGAGCGGTCTAGCACAGATACGCAGTATTTT. This sequence encodes CASSLERSSTDTQYF.